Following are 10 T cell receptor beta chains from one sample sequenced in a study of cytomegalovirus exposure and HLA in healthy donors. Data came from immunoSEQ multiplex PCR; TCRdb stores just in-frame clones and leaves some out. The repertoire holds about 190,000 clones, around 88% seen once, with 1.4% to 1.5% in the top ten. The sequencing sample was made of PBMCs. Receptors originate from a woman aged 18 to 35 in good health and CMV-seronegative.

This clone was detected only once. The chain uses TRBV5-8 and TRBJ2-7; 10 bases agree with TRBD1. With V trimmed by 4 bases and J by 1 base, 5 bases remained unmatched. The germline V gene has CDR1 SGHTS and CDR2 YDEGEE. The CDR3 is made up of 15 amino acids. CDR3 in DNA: TGTGCCAGCAGCAAGCAGGGACAGGGGTCCTACGAGCAGTACTTC. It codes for CASSKQGQGSYEQYF.

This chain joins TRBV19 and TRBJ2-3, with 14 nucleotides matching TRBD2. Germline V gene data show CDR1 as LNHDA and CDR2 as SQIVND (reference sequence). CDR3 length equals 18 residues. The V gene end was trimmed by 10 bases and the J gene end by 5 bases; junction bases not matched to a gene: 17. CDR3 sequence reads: CATTTGLAGGNGIDTQYF. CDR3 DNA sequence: TGTGCCACCACCACTGGACTAGCGGGGGGAAATGGGATAGATACGCAGTATTTT.

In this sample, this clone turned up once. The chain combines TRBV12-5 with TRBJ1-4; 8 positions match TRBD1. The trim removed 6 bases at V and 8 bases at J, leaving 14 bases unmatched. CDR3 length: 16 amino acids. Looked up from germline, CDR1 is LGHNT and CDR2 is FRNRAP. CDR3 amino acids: CASGQGQALGWEKLFF. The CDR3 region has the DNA TGTGCTAGTGGGCAGGGACAGGCGCTCGGTTGGGAAAAACTGTTTTTT.

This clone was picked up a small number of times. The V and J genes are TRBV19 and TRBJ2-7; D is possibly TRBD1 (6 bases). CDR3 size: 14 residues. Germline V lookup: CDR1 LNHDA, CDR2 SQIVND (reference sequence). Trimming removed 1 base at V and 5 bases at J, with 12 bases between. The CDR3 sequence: CASSIGQGIDEQYF. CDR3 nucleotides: TGTGCCAGTAGTATAGGGCAGGGGATCGACGAGCAGTACTTC.

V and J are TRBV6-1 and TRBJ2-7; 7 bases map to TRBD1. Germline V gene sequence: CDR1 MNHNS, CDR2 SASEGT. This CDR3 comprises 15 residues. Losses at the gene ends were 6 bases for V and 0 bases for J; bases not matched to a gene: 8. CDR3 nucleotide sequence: TGTGCCAGCAGGACCGGGACAGCCTACTCCTACGAGCAGTACTTC. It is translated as CASRTGTAYSYEQYF.

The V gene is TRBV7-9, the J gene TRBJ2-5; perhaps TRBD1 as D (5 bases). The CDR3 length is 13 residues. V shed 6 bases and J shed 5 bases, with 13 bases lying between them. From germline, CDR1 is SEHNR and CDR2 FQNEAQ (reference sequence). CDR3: CASRARVQETQYF. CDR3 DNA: TGTGCCAGCAGGGCCAGGGTACAGGAGACCCAGTACTTC.

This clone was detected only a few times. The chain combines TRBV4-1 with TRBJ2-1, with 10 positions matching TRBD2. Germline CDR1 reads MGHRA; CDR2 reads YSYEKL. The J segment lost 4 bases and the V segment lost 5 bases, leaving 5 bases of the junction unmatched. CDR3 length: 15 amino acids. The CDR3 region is CASSNLAGEYNEQFF. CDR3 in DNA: TGCGCCAGCAGCAATCTAGCGGGAGAGTACAATGAGCAGTTCTTC.

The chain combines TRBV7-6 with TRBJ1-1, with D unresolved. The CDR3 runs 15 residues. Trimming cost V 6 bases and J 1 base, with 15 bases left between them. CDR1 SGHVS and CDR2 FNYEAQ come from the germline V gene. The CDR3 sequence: CASSPAREGNTEAFF. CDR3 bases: TGTGCCAGCAGTCCAGCCCGGGAGGGGAACACTGAAGCTTTCTTT. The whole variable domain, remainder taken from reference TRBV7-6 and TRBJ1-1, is GAGVSQSPRYKVTKRGQDVALRCDPISGHVSLYWYRQALGQGPEFLTYFNYEAQQDKSGLPNDRFSAERPEGSISTLTIQRTEQRDSAMYRCASSPAREGNTEAFFGQGTRLTVV.

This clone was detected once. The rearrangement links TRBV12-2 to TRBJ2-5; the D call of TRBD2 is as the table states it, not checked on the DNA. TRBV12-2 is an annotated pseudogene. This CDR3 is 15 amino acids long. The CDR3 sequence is CASRLWLAGQETQYF. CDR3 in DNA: TGTGCAAGTCGCTTATGGTTAGCGGGACAAGAGACCCAGTACTTC.

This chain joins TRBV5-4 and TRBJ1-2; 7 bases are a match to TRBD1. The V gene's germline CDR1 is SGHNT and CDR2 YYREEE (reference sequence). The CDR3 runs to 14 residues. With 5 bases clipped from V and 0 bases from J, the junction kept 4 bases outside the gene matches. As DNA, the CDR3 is TGTGCCAGCAGGAGGACAGGAACTAACTATGGCTACACCTTC. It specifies CASRRTGTNYGYTF.